In its sample, the clone carrying this TCR beta chain was seen a few times. Its antigen is unknown. Libraries for naive CD8 T cells, which were made from about 20,000 to 1,000,000 sorted cells, drew on 10%, 30% or 50% of the RNA. TCRdb fed the PCR reads into MiXCR, producing one record per CDR3 protein. The data show approximately 550,000 distinct CDR3 sequences, 25% seen once. The CDR3 covers 15 residues. The V and J ends lost 7 bases and 0 bases, in that order; junction bases with no gene match: 7. The germline V gene has CDR1 PRHDT and CDR2 FYEKMQ (reference sequence). The data stem from a study of molecular identifiers for immune sequencing clone quantification. Study results and caveats: Clones with over 20 RNA copies captured over 97% of effector molecules but under 1% of naive ones. Clone sizes that are highly expanded could be underestimated when identical TCR molecules share a barcode.

This chain joins TRBV13 and TRBJ1-1, with 8 positions matching TRBD1. The specimen was naive CD8+ T cells from blood, with Jurkat cell RNA spiked in. The subset was: FACS-sorted CD8+CD4-CCR7+CD45RA+ naive T cells. This receptor was identified in a human donor in good health. Some libraries in this study had Jurkat cell RNA spiked in. The CDR3 reads CASTYRGGMNTEAFF. In DNA form, the CDR3 reads TGTGCCAGCACTTACAGGGGGGGGATGAACACTGAAGCTTTCTTT. Looking up the rest from reference TRBV13 and TRBJ1-1 gives the full variable domain: AAGVIQSPRHLIKEKRETATLKCYPIPRHDTVYWYQQGPGQDPQFLISFYEKMQSDKGSIPDRFSAQQFSDYHSELNMSSLELGDSALYFCASTYRGGMNTEAFFGQGTRLTVV.